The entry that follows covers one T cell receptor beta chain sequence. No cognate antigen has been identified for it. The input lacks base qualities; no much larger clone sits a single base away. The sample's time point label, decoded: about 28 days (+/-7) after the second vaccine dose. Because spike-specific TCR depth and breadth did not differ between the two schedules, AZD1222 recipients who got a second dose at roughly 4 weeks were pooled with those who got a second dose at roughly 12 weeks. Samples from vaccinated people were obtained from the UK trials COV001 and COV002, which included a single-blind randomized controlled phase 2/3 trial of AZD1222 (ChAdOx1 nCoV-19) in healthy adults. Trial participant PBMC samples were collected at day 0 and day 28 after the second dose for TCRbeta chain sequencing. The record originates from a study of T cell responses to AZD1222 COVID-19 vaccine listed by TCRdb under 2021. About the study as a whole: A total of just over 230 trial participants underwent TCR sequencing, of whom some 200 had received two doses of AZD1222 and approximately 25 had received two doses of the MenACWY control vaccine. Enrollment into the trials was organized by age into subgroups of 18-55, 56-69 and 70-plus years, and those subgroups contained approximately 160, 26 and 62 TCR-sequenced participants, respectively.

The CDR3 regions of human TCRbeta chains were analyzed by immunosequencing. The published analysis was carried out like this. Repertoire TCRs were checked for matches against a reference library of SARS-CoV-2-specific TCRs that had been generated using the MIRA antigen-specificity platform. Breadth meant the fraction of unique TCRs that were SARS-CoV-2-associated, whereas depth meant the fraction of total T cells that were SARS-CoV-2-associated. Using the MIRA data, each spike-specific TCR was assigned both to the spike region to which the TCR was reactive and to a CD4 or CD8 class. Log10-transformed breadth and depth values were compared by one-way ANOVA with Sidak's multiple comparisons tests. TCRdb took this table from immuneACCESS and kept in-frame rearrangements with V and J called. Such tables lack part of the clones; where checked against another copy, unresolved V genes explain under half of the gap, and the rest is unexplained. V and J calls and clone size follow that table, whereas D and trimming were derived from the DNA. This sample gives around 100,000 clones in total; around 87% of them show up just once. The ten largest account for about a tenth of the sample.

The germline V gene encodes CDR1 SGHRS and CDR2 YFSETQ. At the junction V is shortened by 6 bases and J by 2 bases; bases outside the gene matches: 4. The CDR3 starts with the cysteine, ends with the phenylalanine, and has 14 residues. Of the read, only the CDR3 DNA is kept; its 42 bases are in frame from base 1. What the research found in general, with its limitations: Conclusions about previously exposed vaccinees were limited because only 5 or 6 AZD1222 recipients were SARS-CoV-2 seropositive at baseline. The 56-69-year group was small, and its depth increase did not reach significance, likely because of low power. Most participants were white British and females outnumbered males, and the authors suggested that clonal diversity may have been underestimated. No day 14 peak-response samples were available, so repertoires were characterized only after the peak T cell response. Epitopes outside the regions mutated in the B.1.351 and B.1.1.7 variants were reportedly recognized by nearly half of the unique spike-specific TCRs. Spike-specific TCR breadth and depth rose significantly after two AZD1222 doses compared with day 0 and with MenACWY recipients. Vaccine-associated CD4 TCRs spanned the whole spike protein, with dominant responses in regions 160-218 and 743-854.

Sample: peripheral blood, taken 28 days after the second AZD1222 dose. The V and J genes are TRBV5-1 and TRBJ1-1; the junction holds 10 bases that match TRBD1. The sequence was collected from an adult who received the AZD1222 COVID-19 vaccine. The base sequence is TGCGCCAGCATGGGACAGGGGTCAAACACTGAAGCTTTCTTT. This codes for CASMGQGSNTEAFF.